The present entry profiles one T cell receptor beta chain with its context. The target antigen is unknown. This entry is derived from a study of early T cells in non-severe SARS-CoV-2 infection. Overall study: It was bulk RNA from unsorted whole blood that was sequenced, and the chains were unpaired.

V lost 1 base and J lost 3; bases outside the gene matches: 4. CDR3 length equals 15 residues. Germline-derived CDR1 and CDR2 are LNHNV and YYDKDF (reference sequence). Study-level points and caveats: Reliance on VDJdb matching favored anti-spike CD8 responses; private and CD4 specificities were missed.

Individual cDNA molecules carried attached unique molecular identifiers. TCRdb ran MiXCR on the 5' RACE reads and lists one entry per CDR3 protein. The sample has tens of thousands of distinct CDR3 sequences, 15% to 20% seen once. The chain is built from TRBV15 and TRBJ2-5; 8 bases agree with TRBD1. The TCR originated in an adult who was a healthcare worker with PCR-confirmed SARS-CoV-2 infection or an uninfected control (not recorded which). The sequencing here drew on whole blood, taken at baseline. CDR3 in amino acids: CATSRGQGAKETQYF. CDR3 nucleotide sequence: TGTGCCACCAGCAGAGGGCAGGGGGCGAAAGAGACCCAGTACTTC.